What follows are 6 T cell receptor beta chains derived from one specimen sequenced in a study of blood T cells in healthy people across ages. The second PCR ran roughly 6 to 11 cycles with a sample-barcoded 5' primer and J-beta primers. Each CDR3 protein is one row after TCRdb ran MiXCR on the 5' RACE reads. The profile shows roughly 500,000 distinct CDR3 sequences, about 24% of them singletons. The same sample was also studied in work on T cells of mothers and their children.

The sample consisted of blood. The source is a boy aged 5-17 years in good health.

V is TRBV6-2 or TRBV6-3 and J is TRBJ1-5; D may be TRBD1 (6 bases). V was shortened by 6 bases and J by 0 bases, with 9 bases between the two germline ends. The CDR3 sequence is 14 residues long. CDR1 is MNHEY and CDR2 is SVGEGT in the germline V gene. Here the CDR3 reads CASSDRYSNQPQHF. The CDR3, as DNA: TGTGCCAGCAGCGACAGGTATAGCAATCAGCCCCAGCATTTT.

The chain joins TRBV7-2 to TRBJ2-6; D gene ambiguous. CDR1 SGHTA and CDR2 FQGNSA come from the germline V gene. Trimming stripped 5 bases from V and 3 bases from J, with 11 bases between. This CDR3 is 15 amino acids long. CDR3 residues: CASSRNPGGANVLTF. CDR3 sequence (DNA): TGTGCCAGCAGCCGAAACCCTGGTGGGGCCAACGTCCTGACTTTC.

The V gene is TRBV6-2 or TRBV6-3, the J gene TRBJ2-5, with D possibly being TRBD1 (5 bases). The CDR3 is made up of 12 amino acids. Between the trimmed V and J ends, which lost 5 bases and 9 bases, there was a span of 13 bases. The germline gives CDR1 MNHEY, CDR2 SVGEGT. The CDR3 nucleotides read TGTGCCAGCAGTGTAGCCTTAGGGGCCCAGTACTTC. It codes for CASSVALGAQYF.

The J gene is TRBJ2-1, the V gene TRBV6-1; D might be TRBD1 or TRBD2, each matching 5 bases. Germline CDR1 and CDR2: MNHNS and SASEGT. V dropped 3 bases and J dropped 0 bases, with 9 bases sitting between them. CDR3 size: 15 residues. The CDR3 region is CASSEGVYSYNEQFF. CDR3 DNA sequence: TGTGCCAGCAGTGAGGGGGTATACTCCTACAATGAGCAGTTCTTC.

This clonotype has only a few counts. The chain employs TRBV7-9 and TRBJ2-1; tentatively, D is TRBD1 (6 bases). The DNA matches TRBJ2-5 better at its end, which makes the J call doubtful. CDR3 length: 15 amino acids. Germline V gives CDR1 SEHNR, CDR2 FQNEAQ (reference sequence). The DNA of the CDR3 is TGTGCCAGCAGCACTGGACAGAGAGAACAAGAGACCCAGTACTTC. It codes for CASSTGQREQETQYF.

This clonotype was counted a few times. A read error may explain this, as a much larger clone is one base away. The chain combines TRBV5-1 with TRBJ1-4; 10 bases are a match to TRBD1. CDR3 length: 15 residues. In germline, CDR1 is SGHRS, CDR2 YFSETQ. The chain's CDR3 is CASSLVGTGVENLFF. CDR3 sequence (DNA): TGCGCCAGCAGCTTGGTCGGGACAGGGGTTGAAAACCTGTTTTTT.